The 21 T cell receptor beta chains reported below all come from one sample, sequenced in a study of early T cells in non-severe SARS-CoV-2 infection. TCRdb redid the calling of the 5' RACE reads with MiXCR, one entry per CDR3 protein. The data show approximately 64,000 distinct CDR3 sequences, more than 15% seen once. The specimen comprised whole blood, sampled at baseline. Receptor source: an adult who was a healthcare worker with PCR-confirmed SARS-CoV-2 infection or an uninfected control (not recorded which).

This clonotype was counted a few times. The chain carries TRBV19 and TRBJ1-5; D perhaps matches TRBD1 (5 bases). Trimming cost V 1 base and J 3 bases, with 10 bases left between them. Per the germline V gene, CDR1 is LNHDA and CDR2 is SQIVND (reference sequence). The CDR3 has 15 amino acids. The CDR3 DNA reads TGTGCCAGTAGTATAGCGGGGGGATTCAATCAGCCCCAGCATTTT. Its translation: CASSIAGGFNQPQHF.

This clonotype occurred a few times. This chain uses TRBV14 with TRBJ2-1, with D uncertain. This CDR3 is 12 amino acids long. The V gene's germline CDR1 is SGHDN and CDR2 FVKESK. Trimming shortened V by 3 bases and J by 8 bases, and 8 bases separated the two germline ends. The CDR3 is CASSHTTHEQFF. Here the CDR3 DNA reads TGTGCCAGCAGCCACACCACACATGAGCAGTTCTTC. The full variable domain, with the rest looked up from reference TRBV14 and TRBJ2-1, is EAGVTQFPSHSVIEKGQTVTLRCDPISGHDNLYWYRRVMGKEIKFLLHFVKESKQDESGMPNNRFLAERTGGTYSTLKVQPAELEDSGVYFCASSHTTHEQFFGPGTRLTVL.

This clonotype has only a few counts. The J gene is TRBJ2-7, the V gene TRBV11-2; weak D call: TRBD1 (6 bases). Germline CDR1 reads SGHAT; CDR2 reads FQNNGV. The CDR3 contains 16 residues. Trimming stripped 4 bases from V and 1 base from J, with 17 bases between. The CDR3 DNA reads as TGTGCCAGCAGCTCTCGGACGGACAGCCTGTCCTACGAGCAGTACTTC. Translation gives CASSSRTDSLSYEQYF.

The chain carries TRBV6-2 or TRBV6-3 and TRBJ1-5; 7 nucleotides agree with TRBD1. Per germline, CDR1 MNHEY and CDR2 SVGEGT. The V gene end was trimmed by 6 bases and the J gene end by 6 bases; junction bases not matched to a gene: 5. The CDR3 is 13 amino acids. The CDR3 region has the DNA TGTGCCAGCAGCTCGACAGGGCGTCAGCCCCAGCATTTT. It is translated as CASSSTGRQPQHF.

A few counts support this clonotype. The rearrangement joins TRBV29-1 to TRBJ1-5; 9 bases agree with TRBD1. The CDR3 consists of 13 residues. Looked up from germline, CDR1 is SQVTM and CDR2 is ANQGSEA. Trimming took 6 bases from V and 5 from J; bases not matched to a gene: 5. CDR3 DNA sequence: TGCAGCGTCTCAGGGGACAGGGATCAGCCCCAGCATTTT. It translates to CSVSGDRDQPQHF.

This clonotype was seen repeatedly, ten times or more. The chain combines TRBV12-3 or TRBV12-4 with TRBJ1-4, with D possibly TRBD1 on 5 matching bases. This CDR3 has 15 residues. Trimming removed 10 bases at V and 3 bases at J, with 18 bases between. DNA for the CDR3: TGTGCCACGGCCCGGGGGTCGGGTGCTAATGAAAAACTGTTTTTT. Translated, it gives CATARGSGANEKLFF.

The rearrangement uses TRBV5-6 and TRBJ1-5, with D possibly TRBD1 on 5 matching bases. Germline loops: CDR1 SGHDT, CDR2 YYEEEE. The ends were cut back, 4 bases at V and 5 bases at J, with 16 bases in the middle. The CDR3 loop spans 15 amino acids. The CDR3 region is CASSTRGRGYQPQHF. The CDR3 DNA sequence: TGTGCCAGCAGCACCCGTGGGAGGGGCTATCAGCCCCAGCATTTT. Filled out from reference TRBV5-6 and TRBJ1-5, the complete variable domain reads DAGVTQSPTHLIKTRGQQVTLRCSPKSGHDTVSWYQQALGQGPQFIFQYYEEEERQRGNFPDRFSGHQFPNYSSELNVNALLLGDSALYLCASSTRGRGYQPQHFGDGTRLSIL.

The chain has TRBV29-1 and TRBJ2-4, with D possibly TRBD1 on 5 matching bases. The germline CDR1 and CDR2 sequences are SQVTM and ANQGSEA. The CDR3 contains 11 residues. Trimming pared 2 bases from V and 9 bases from J, leaving 8 bases between. The CDR3 nucleotides are TGCAGCGTTGAAAGGGGAAGCATTCAGTACTTC. This sequence encodes CSVERGSIQYF.

The chain recombines TRBV27 with TRBJ1-6, with D uncertain. The CDR3 totals 14 residues. Between the trimmed V and J ends, which lost 6 bases and 9 bases, there was a span of 15 bases. Germline V lookup: CDR1 MNHEY, CDR2 SMNVEV (reference sequence). CDR3 sequence (DNA): TGTGCCAGCAGAAGTGGACTGACCAGTTCACCCCTCCACTTT. Encoded protein: CASRSGLTSSPLHF.

This clonotype occurred a few times. The chain couples TRBV2 to TRBJ2-7; 7 nucleotides match TRBD2. Germline CDR1 is SNHLY and CDR2 is FYNNEI. This CDR3 contains 14 residues. The junction had 2 bases not matched to a gene; V was cut back by 1 base and J by 2 bases. CDR3 residues: CASSEVAGAYEQYF. In DNA form, the CDR3 reads TGTGCCAGCAGTGAAGTGGCGGGAGCCTACGAGCAGTACTTC.

The chain links TRBV10-3 to TRBJ2-7; D ambiguous. The CDR3 loop spans 15 amino acids. Germline V gene lookup returns CDR1 ENHRY and CDR2 SYGVKD. Deletions cut 3 bases from V and 4 bases from J, with 16 bases between. The CDR3 loop reads CAISDQQTSHYEQYF. CDR3 DNA: TGTGCCATCAGTGATCAGCAGACCAGCCATTACGAGCAGTACTTC.

The J gene is TRBJ2-3, the V gene TRBV11-2, with unresolved D. The CDR3 runs 14 residues. Trimming pared 0 bases from V and 1 base from J, leaving 5 bases between. The germline gives CDR1 SGHAT, CDR2 FQNNGV. CDR3 in DNA: TGTGCCAGCAGCTTAGATCCCCGCACAGATACGCAGTATTTT. Its translation is CASSLDPRTDTQYF. The full variable domain, with the rest looked up from reference TRBV11-2 and TRBJ2-3, is EAGVAQSPRYKIIEKRQSVAFWCNPISGHATLYWYQQILGQGPKLLIQFQNNGVVDDSQLPKDRFSAERLKGVDSTLKIQPAKLEDSAVYLCASSLDPRTDTQYFGPGTRLTVL.

This chain connects TRBV6-5 to TRBJ1-6; 7 bases match TRBD1. Germline values: CDR1 MNHEY, CDR2 SVGAGI. Trimming removed 0 bases from V and 6 bases from J; junction bases left unmatched: 2. This CDR3 comprises 15 residues. CDR3 sequence (DNA): TGTGCCAGCAGTTACTCGACAGGGTCTAATTCACCCCTCCACTTT. The encoded protein is CASSYSTGSNSPLHF.

The chain couples TRBV18 to TRBJ1-5, with 10 bases that match TRBD1. CDR1 and CDR2 from the germline V gene are KGHSH and LQKENI. After removal of 3 bases from V and 5 bases from J, the junction contained 7 bases not matched to a gene. This CDR3 comprises 16 residues. The CDR3 reads CASSPPGTGVDQPQHF. CDR3 sequence (DNA): TGTGCCAGCTCACCCCCTGGGACAGGGGTTGATCAGCCCCAGCATTTT.

The chain carries TRBV20-1 and TRBJ2-5, with 8 nucleotides matching TRBD2. The CDR3 has 13 residues. Looked up from germline, CDR1 is DFQATT and CDR2 is SNEGSKA (reference sequence). Losses at the gene ends were 8 bases for V and 7 bases for J; bases not matched to a gene: 12. CDR3 in DNA: TGCAGTCCCCAAGCAGCGGGGGAGGGGACCCAGTACTTC. Amino acid sequence: CSPQAAGEGTQYF.

Only a few counts were recorded for this clonotype. The rearrangement joins TRBV20-1 to TRBJ2-3, with D possibly being TRBD2 (5 bases). Trimming removed 1 base from V and 4 bases from J, with 12 bases in between. The CDR3 spans 14 residues. Germline CDR1 is DFQATT and CDR2 is SNEGSKA (reference sequence). DNA of the CDR3: TGCAGTGCTAGAGGGCGACGGGGTCCAGATACGCAGTATTTT. Translated, it gives CSARGRRGPDTQYF.

This chain connects TRBV29-1 to TRBJ2-7, with D tentatively TRBD2 (5 bases). Trimming took 7 bases from V and 1 from J, leaving 11 bases between them. The CDR3 is 12 amino acids. Germline values: CDR1 SQVTM, CDR2 ANQGSEA. CDR3 sequence reads: CSATGGSYEQYF. In nucleotides, the CDR3 is TGCAGCGCCACCGGCGGGTCCTACGAGCAGTACTTC.

This clonotype was seen a handful of times. As DNA, the CDR3 is TGTGCCAGCAGCTCCGGACGGGGGACTTATGGCTACACCTTC. This codes for CASSSGRGTYGYTF. This chain joins TRBV7-2 and TRBJ1-2, with D possibly matching TRBD1 (5 bases). Trimming removed 4 bases at V and 5 bases at J, with 14 bases between. Per the germline V gene, CDR1 is SGHTA and CDR2 is FQGNSA. This CDR3 contains 14 residues.

This clonotype was observed a few times. This chain connects TRBV7-8 to TRBJ2-6; no clear D gene. Per the germline V gene, CDR1 is SGHVS and CDR2 is FQNEAQ. The CDR3 runs to 15 residues. Trimming left V 1 base short and J 0 bases short, with 4 bases between. The CDR3 region is CASSLDRSGANVLTF. CDR3 sequence (DNA): TGTGCCAGCAGCTTAGACCGCTCTGGGGCCAACGTCCTGACTTTC.

The chain has TRBV12-3 or TRBV12-4 and TRBJ1-3, with 8 nucleotides matching TRBD1. CDR3 length equals 14 residues. J lost 2 bases, V lost 7 bases, and 4 bases had no gene match. As DNA, the CDR3 is TGTGCCAGCAAAACGGACAGGGCTGGAAACACCATATATTTT. Amino acids: CASKTDRAGNTIYF.

The rearrangement joins TRBV9 to TRBJ1-2; tentative D call: TRBD1 (5 bases). Germline V lookup: CDR1 SGDLS, CDR2 YYNGEE. The V end was cut by 2 bases, the J end by 4 bases, with 9 bases between. CDR3 length equals 13 residues. CDR3 amino acids: CASSVEGSYGYTF. CDR3 bases: TGTGCCAGCAGCGTGGAGGGGTCCTATGGCTACACCTTC.